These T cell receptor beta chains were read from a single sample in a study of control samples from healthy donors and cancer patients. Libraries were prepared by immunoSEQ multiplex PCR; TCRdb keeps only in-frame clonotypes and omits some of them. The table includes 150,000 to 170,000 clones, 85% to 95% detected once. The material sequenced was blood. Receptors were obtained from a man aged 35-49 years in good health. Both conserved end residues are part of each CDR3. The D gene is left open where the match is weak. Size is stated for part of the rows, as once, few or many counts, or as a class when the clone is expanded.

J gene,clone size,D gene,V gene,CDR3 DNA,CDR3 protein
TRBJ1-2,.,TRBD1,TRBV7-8,TGTGCCAGCAGCTTAGGTCGGACAGGGGGCGAAGGCTACACCTTC,CASSLGRTGGEGYTF
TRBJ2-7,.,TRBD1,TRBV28,TGTGCCAGCAGGCCTACCCCGGACAGGGGATTCTACGAGCAGTACTTC,CASRPTPDRGFYEQYF
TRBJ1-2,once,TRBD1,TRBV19,TGTGCCAGCGGACAGGGACCCCGCTCTAACTATGGCTACACCTTC,CASGQGPRSNYGYTF
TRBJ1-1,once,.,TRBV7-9,TGTGCCAGCAGCCCAGGGGCCACGGCTTTCTTT,CASSPGATAFF
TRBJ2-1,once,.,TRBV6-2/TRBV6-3,TGTGCCAGCAGTGCCGACGATTACACGGTGAACAATGAGCAGTTCTTC,CASSADDYTVNNEQFF
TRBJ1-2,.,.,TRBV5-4,TGTGCCAGCAGCTTGGAGGCAGGGGTTAACTATGGCTACACCTTC,CASSLEAGVNYGYTF
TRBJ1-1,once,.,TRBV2,TGTGCCAGCAGTGCGGACTTGGCGGGAACTGAAGCTTTCTTT,CASSADLAGTEAFF
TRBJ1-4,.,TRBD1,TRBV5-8,TGTGCCAGCAGCCCTGGGACAGGAATAAGAACTAATGAAAAACTGTTTTTT,CASSPGTGIRTNEKLFF
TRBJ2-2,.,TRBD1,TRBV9,TGTGCCAGCAGCCCCGGGACAGGGGTGGGTGGGGAGCTGTTTTTT,CASSPGTGVGGELFF
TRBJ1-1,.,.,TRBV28,TGTGCCAGCAGTTTCATCTCAGGGGTTAACACTGAAGCTTTCTTT,CASSFISGVNTEAFF
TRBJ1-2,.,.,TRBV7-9,TGTGCCAGCAGCTTGGACCCTTTGCGAAAGATCCGCTATGGCTACACCTTC,CASSLDPLRKIRYGYTF
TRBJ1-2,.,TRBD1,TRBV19,TGTGCCAGTAGTCTACAACAGGGGCTGGGCTACACCTTC,CASSLQQGLGYTF
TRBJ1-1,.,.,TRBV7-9,TGTGCCAGCAGCTTAACCAAGAACACTGAAGCTTTCTTT,CASSLTKNTEAFF
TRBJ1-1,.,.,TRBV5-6,TGTGCCAGCAGCTTGTTTAAGGAGGTAACGGCCGAGATTGAAGCTTTCTTT,CASSLFKEVTAEIEAFF
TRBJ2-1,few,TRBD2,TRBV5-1,TGCGCCAGCAGCCCGGGACTAGCGGGGGTAGTTGAGCAGTTCTTC,CASSPGLAGVVEQFF
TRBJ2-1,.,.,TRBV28,TGTGCCAGCAGTTCCTACAGCTACAATGAGCAGTTCTTC,CASSSYSYNEQFF
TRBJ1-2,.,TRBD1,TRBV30,TGTGCCTGGAGAGCGAAGGGGGCAACAGGCTATGGCTACACCTTC,CAWRAKGATGYGYTF
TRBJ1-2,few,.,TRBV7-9,TGTGCCAGCAGCAACCGGGACTATGGCTACACCTTC,CASSNRDYGYTF
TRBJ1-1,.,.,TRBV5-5,TGTGCCAGCAGCTTGAGGCTTCCAGATATGAACACTGAAGCTTTCTTT,CASSLRLPDMNTEAFF
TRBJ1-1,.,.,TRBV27,TGTGCCAGCAGTTTACGAGGAGGGGCTACTGAAGCTTTCTTT,CASSLRGGATEAFF
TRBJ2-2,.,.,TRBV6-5,TGTGCCAGCAGCCACGAGACAGGGAACACCGGGGAGCTGTTTTTT,CASSHETGNTGELFF
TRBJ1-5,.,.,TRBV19,TGTGCCAGCGGGCAGGGAGCAATGCCCCAGCATTTT,CASGQGAMPQHF
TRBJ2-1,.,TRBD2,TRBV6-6,TGTGCCAGCAGTCGACAACTAGCGGGGGGTCCCTACAATGAGCAGTTCTTC,CASSRQLAGGPYNEQFF
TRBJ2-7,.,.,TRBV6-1,TGTGCCAGCAGTGAAGGTTGGCAGGAGCAGTACTTC,CASSEGWQEQYF
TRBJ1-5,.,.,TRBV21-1,TGTGCCAGCACCAATGGGGTACGGGTTAGGAGGGACCATCAGCCCCAGCATTTT,CASTNGVRVRRDHQPQHF
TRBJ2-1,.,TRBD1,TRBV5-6,TGTGCCAGCAGCCGGGACAGGGAATACTACAATGAGCAGTTCTTC,CASSRDREYYNEQFF
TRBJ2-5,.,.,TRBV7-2,TGTGCCAGCAGCTTATTTAGGGAGACCCAGTACTTC,CASSLFRETQYF
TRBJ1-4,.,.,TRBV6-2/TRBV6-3,TGTGCCAGCAGCCGCCCGACAGGCCGGAATGAAAAACTGTTTTTT,CASSRPTGRNEKLFF
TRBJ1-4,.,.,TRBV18,TGTGCCAGCTCACCAAGGACAGTGTACGAAAAACTGTTTTTT,CASSPRTVYEKLFF
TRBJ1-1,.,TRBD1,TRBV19,TGTGCCAGTAAAACAACAGGGGTTCGGACTGAAGCTTTCTTT,CASKTTGVRTEAFF
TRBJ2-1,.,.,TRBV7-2,TGTGCCAGCAGCTTAGGGAGAGGCTCCTACAATGAGCAGTTCTTC,CASSLGRGSYNEQFF
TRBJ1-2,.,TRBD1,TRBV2,TGTGCCAGCAGTGCGACAGGGGAGGACTATGGCTACACCTTC,CASSATGEDYGYTF
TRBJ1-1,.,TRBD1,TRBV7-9,TGTGCCAGCAGCTGGACAGGGGGGGACACTGAAGCTTTCTTT,CASSWTGGDTEAFF
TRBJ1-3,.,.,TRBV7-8,TGTGCCAGCAGCCGAGTGGGTCTTGGAAACACCATATATTTT,CASSRVGLGNTIYF
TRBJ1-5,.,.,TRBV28,TGTGCCAGCAGTTTGTCTTGGGGGACAAGAGGGCAGCCCCAGCATTTT,CASSLSWGTRGQPQHF
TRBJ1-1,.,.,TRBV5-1,TGCGCCAGCAGCGTTGGGACAAGGTTCATGAACACTGAAGCTTTCTTT,CASSVGTRFMNTEAFF
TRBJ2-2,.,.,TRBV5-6,TGTGCCAGCAGCCTACAGGGACACACCGGGGAGCTGTTTTTT,CASSLQGHTGELFF
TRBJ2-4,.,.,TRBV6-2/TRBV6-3,TGTGCCAGCAGTTACTTACCGGGGGCAGGCAACATTCAGTACTTC,CASSYLPGAGNIQYF
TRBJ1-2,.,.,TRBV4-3,TGCGCCAGCAGCCAAGAACAGAGCATCTATGGCTACACCTTC,CASSQEQSIYGYTF
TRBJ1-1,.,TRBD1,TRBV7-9,TGTGCCAGCAGCCCTCAGGGGGTAGCTTTCTTT,CASSPQGVAFF
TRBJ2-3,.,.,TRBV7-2,TGTGCCAGCAGCTTGGGGAGCACAGATACGCAGTATTTT,CASSLGSTDTQYF
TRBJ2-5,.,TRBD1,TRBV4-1,TGCGCCAGCAGCCAGGGACAGGGGGCGCCTGAGACCCAGTACTTC,CASSQGQGAPETQYF
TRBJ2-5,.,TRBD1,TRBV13,TGTGCCAGCAGCTTAGGGGCAGGGGGCCTTGAGACCCAGTACTTC,CASSLGAGGLETQYF
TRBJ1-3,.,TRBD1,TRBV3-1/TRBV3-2,TGTGCCAGCAGCCAAGGGACAGGGTCTGGAAACACCATATATTTT,CASSQGTGSGNTIYF
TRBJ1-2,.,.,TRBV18,TGTGCCAGCTCACCACAGGGGTTGGATGGCTACACCTTC,CASSPQGLDGYTF
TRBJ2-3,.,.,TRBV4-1,TGCGCCAGCAGCCAAGAGTGGGGGAAGGTTGATACGCAGTATTTT,CASSQEWGKVDTQYF
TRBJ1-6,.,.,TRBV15,TGTGCCACCAGCAGGGCTAGGAATTCACCCCTCCACTTT,CATSRARNSPLHF
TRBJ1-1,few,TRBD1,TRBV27,TGTGCCAGCAGACTACAGGGGGTGGGCACTGAAGCTTTCTTT,CASRLQGVGTEAFF
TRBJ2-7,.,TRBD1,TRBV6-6,TGTGCCAGCAGTTACTCGGGACAGGGATACGAGCAGTACTTC,CASSYSGQGYEQYF
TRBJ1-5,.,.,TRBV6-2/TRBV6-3,TGTGCCAGCAGTTACTCGAGCAGGGGAGGCCAGCCCCAGCATTTT,CASSYSSRGGQPQHF